Detailed here is one T cell receptor (beta chain). In the source study's methods: Nucleated cell counts were estimated from reference gene primer amplification. Sequencing used immunoSEQ multiplex PCR; TCRdb keeps in-frame clones, though not all of them. The V and J calls and clone size were taken over from that table, and D and trimming were inferred from the DNA. This sample has more than 13,000 clones, with approximately 84% found just once. V was cut by 5 bases and J by 7 bases, with 10 bases left in between. The CDR3 contains 12 residues. Germline V gives CDR1 SGHDT, CDR2 YYEEEE. This sample is part of a study of blood T cell repertoires in COVID-19. Whole-study context: Samples representing acute and convalescent COVID-19 were sourced from the United States, Italy and Spain. T cells, B-cell-depleted T cells, or PBMCs supplied cDNA or gDNA.

The V and J genes are TRBV5-6 and TRBJ1-5; TRBD1 is a possible D gene (5 bases). The sequence derives from a human donor in a cohort sampled during active COVID-19. Sample: peripheral blood. DNA for the CDR3: TGTGCCAGCAGTCAGGGAGGGCAGCCCCAGCATTTT. Its protein is CASSQGGQPQHF.